The sample holds a few counts of the clone carrying this TCR beta chain. Its antigen is currently unknown. This specimen comes from a study of blood T cells in healthy people across ages. With a J-beta primer mix and a sample-barcoded 5' primer, a second PCR ran about 7 to 12 cycles. TCRdb fed the 5' RACE reads into MiXCR, producing one record per CDR3 protein. The sample has 540,000 or so distinct CDR3 sequences; more than 45% are singletons. Study-level findings and limits: Higher diversity and more naive CD4+ cells were features of long-lived donors, compared to aged donors. Unsorted PBMCs prevented conclusive naive versus antigen-experienced comparison.

The CDR3 runs 14 residues. The chain carries TRBV21-1 and TRBJ2-7. TRBV21-1 constitutes a pseudogene. This sequence originates from an older man in good health. The specimen sequenced was blood. CDR3 bases: TGTGCCAGCAAAGCTGTTCCGAGCTCCTACGAGCAGTACTTC. Its protein is CASKAVPSSYEQYF.